These 2 T cell receptor beta chains originate from one sample sequenced in a study of OX40 agonist ivuxolimab in advanced cancers. Some clones are missing from TCRdb's copy, which holds only in-frame ones; the method was immunoSEQ multiplex PCR. The sample consists of roughly 70,000 clones, about nine tenths of them appearing once. Source: CD4+ or CD8+ T cells sorted from blood, taken in a trial of the OX40 agonist ivuxolimab. These receptors were collected from an adult with an advanced solid tumor such as melanoma, head and neck, liver or kidney cancer.

The rearrangement joins TRBV4-1 to TRBJ2-7; 8 bases agree with TRBD1. Germline loops: CDR1 MGHRA, CDR2 YSYEKL. This CDR3 is 14 amino acids long. V dropped 1 base and J dropped 6; count of bases not matched to a gene: 5. The DNA of the CDR3 is TGCGCCAGCAGCCAAGGGACAGGGCGGTCCGAGCAGTACTTC. It yields the protein CASSQGTGRSEQYF.

J is TRBJ2-5 and V is TRBV7-9; perhaps D is TRBD1 or TRBD2 (5 bases each). The CDR3 consists of 16 residues. The V end was cut by 5 bases, the J end by 1 base, with 17 bases between. Germline values: CDR1 SEHNR, CDR2 FQNEAQ (reference sequence). The DNA of the CDR3 is TGTGCCAGCAGCCGGGCACTAGGGGCTGCCCAAGAGACCCAGTACTTC. Protein: CASSRALGAAQETQYF.